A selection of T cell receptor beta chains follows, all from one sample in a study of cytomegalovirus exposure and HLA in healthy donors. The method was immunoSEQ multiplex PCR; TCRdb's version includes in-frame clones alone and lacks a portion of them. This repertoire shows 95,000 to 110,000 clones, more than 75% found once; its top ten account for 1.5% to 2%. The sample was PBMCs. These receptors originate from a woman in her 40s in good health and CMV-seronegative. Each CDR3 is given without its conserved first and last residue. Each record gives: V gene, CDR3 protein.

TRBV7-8,ASSSKTGGEAF
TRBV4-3,ASSHGRDSPEAF
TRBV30,AWTRLAGELF
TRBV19,ASRAGPHTGELF
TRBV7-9,ASSQRDIYNEQF
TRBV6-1,ASSEARDTIWYEQF
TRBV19,ASSISTVGVKNEQF
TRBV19,ASSLRQTALGREKLF
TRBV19,ASSEGNYGYT
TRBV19,ASSLRQGYSNQPQH
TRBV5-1,ASSLNWIAGEAF
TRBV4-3,ASTLGHQNTEAF
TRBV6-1,ASSAQGYQPQH